What follows are 3 T cell receptor beta chains derived from one specimen sequenced in a study of T cell responses to AZD1222 COVID-19 vaccine. TCRdb keeps only in-frame clones here, not all; method: immunoSEQ multiplex PCR. Altogether over 110,000 clones are present, roughly 93% being singletons, with the ten largest covering about 9.4%. The material was peripheral blood, obtained 28 days after the second AZD1222 dose. The source of these receptors is an adult who received the AZD1222 COVID-19 vaccine.

The J gene is TRBJ1-3, the V gene TRBV3-1 (or the pseudogene TRBV3-2), with TRBD1 matching over 8 bases. Germline CDR1 and CDR2: LGHDT and YNNKEL (reference sequence). Losses at the gene ends were 4 bases for V and 0 bases for J; bases not matched to a gene: 5. The CDR3 is made up of 16 amino acids. The CDR3, as DNA: TGTGCCAGCAGCCCTACCGGGACAGGCTCTGGAAACACCATATATTTT. The encoded protein is CASSPTGTGSGNTIYF.

The chain carries TRBV19 and TRBJ1-4; D is uncertain. This CDR3 region has 13 residues. Trimming stripped 8 bases from V and 6 bases from J, with 13 bases between. Germline CDR1 and CDR2: LNHDA and SQIVND (reference sequence). The DNA of the CDR3 is TGTGCCAGTTCGACGGGCGTGCATGAAAAACTGTTTTTT. As protein: CASSTGVHEKLFF.

The chain has TRBV4-2 and TRBJ2-1; possible D gene TRBD2, 6 bases. The CDR3 spans 15 residues. V lost 0 bases and J lost 8, with 14 bases in between. Germline assignment: CDR1 LGHNA and CDR2 YNFKEQ. This chain's CDR3 is CASSQDLAPSDEQFF. CDR3 sequence (DNA): TGTGCCAGCAGCCAAGATCTCGCGCCTAGCGATGAGCAGTTCTTC.